The rows below give T cell receptor beta chains drawn from one sample of a study of cytomegalovirus exposure and HLA in healthy donors. Using immunoSEQ multiplex PCR, the repertoire was profiled, and TCRdb retains in-frame clones only, with some absent. The sample has over 150,000 clones, 75% to 90% seen once. Source material: PBMCs. The origin of the receptors is a male donor in good health and CMV-seronegative. Each CDR3 is given with its conserved first and last residue. A D gene is named only where the DNA matches it firmly. Not every row has a clone size; where given, it reads once, few, many or a size class.

TRBD1 TRBJ1-1 NA TRBV5-1 TGCGCCAGCAGCTCTGTCCTCGCAGGGGGGACTGAAGCTTTCTTT CASSSVLAGGTEAFF
NA TRBJ1-2 few TRBV25-1 TGTGCCAGCAGTGGACAGAGCAGAGTCTATGGCTACACCTTC CASSGQSRVYGYTF
NA TRBJ1-1 NA TRBV7-6 TGTGCCAGCAGCTTAGGGCAGGGGCGCGGCACTGAAGCTTTCTTT CASSLGQGRGTEAFF
NA TRBJ2-7 NA TRBV2 TGTGCCAGCAGTGAAGCACCGCGTTCGACGGGGGAGCAGTACTTC CASSEAPRSTGEQYF
NA TRBJ2-2 NA TRBV6-5 TGTGCCAGCAGATGGGGGGGCGCGAACACCGGGGAGCTGTTTTTT CASRWGGANTGELFF
NA TRBJ1-1 NA TRBV19 TGTGCCACTTCGGGCAGGGGCAAAGCTTTCTTT CATSGRGKAFF
NA TRBJ1-6 NA TRBV27 TGTGCCAGCAGCAACCACTTTAATTCACCCCTCCACTTT CASSNHFNSPLHF
NA TRBJ2-3 NA TRBV6-4 TGTGCCAGCAGCGACCGACAGGGCACAGATACGCAGTATTTT CASSDRQGTDTQYF
TRBD1 TRBJ1-1 NA TRBV6-1 TGTGCCAGCAGGGTGACAGGGCTTACTCCCCAAGCTTTCTTT CASRVTGLTPQAFF
TRBD1 TRBJ1-1 NA TRBV6-5 TGTGCCAGCACCACAGGGGTAAACCTGAACACTGAAGCTTTCTTT CASTTGVNLNTEAFF
NA TRBJ1-2 NA TRBV6-1 TGTGCCAGCACTTCCTCGTCCGCAGGGCTCGGCTACACCTTC CASTSSSAGLGYTF
NA TRBJ2-1 NA TRBV6-5 TGTGCCAGCAGACGCGGACAGATCAATGAGCAGTTCTTC CASRRGQINEQFF
NA TRBJ1-1 NA TRBV7-8 TGTGCCAGCACCTGGGCAGCCTCAACTGAAGCTTTCTTT CASTWAASTEAFF
NA TRBJ1-3 NA TRBV5-1 TGCGCCAGCAGCTTGGCCAGGAACTCTGGAAACACCATATATTTT CASSLARNSGNTIYF
TRBD1 TRBJ1-2 NA TRBV19 TGTGCCAGTAGCGACCCTTCGACAGGGAAGGGCTACACCTTC CASSDPSTGKGYTF
NA TRBJ1-2 once TRBV5-6 TGTGCCAGCAGCCTGCAGGGATTCAACTATGGCTACACCTTC CASSLQGFNYGYTF
TRBD1 TRBJ1-1 NA TRBV5-1 TGCGCCAGCAGCTTGGGAAGACAGGGCACTGAAGCTTTCTTT CASSLGRQGTEAFF
NA TRBJ1-2 NA TRBV5-1 TGCGCCAGCAGCTTGAGAGGGGGTATCTATGGCTACACCTTC CASSLRGGIYGYTF
TRBD1 TRBJ1-2 NA TRBV7-8 TGTGCCAGCAGCTTAGGGGGACAGTTGGGCTACACCTTC CASSLGGQLGYTF
NA TRBJ1-2 NA TRBV6-6 TGTGCCAGCAGTTACTCCCACAGGGACTATGGCTACACCTTC CASSYSHRDYGYTF
NA TRBJ1-2 NA TRBV4-3 TGCGCCAGCAGCCAAGGCCGTGGAGGGTGGGGCCTTGACTATGGCTACACCTTC CASSQGRGGWGLDYGYTF
TRBD1 TRBJ2-2 NA TRBV30 TGTGCCTGGAGTAGGGGGCTAAGCACCGGGGAGCTGTTTTTT CAWSRGLSTGELFF
TRBD1 TRBJ1-4 NA TRBV5-1 TGCGCCAGCAGCTCCGGGACAGGGGACGAAAAACTGTTTTTT CASSSGTGDEKLFF
NA TRBJ2-5 few TRBV10-3 TGTGCCATCAGTGAGCCCACGGGCCCCGGAGGGGAGACCCAGTACTTC CAISEPTGPGGETQYF
NA TRBJ1-2 NA TRBV29-1 TGCAGCGTTGAATCTCCAGGGGACGGCTATGGCTACACCTTC CSVESPGDGYGYTF
NA TRBJ2-5 once TRBV7-9 TGTGCCAGCAGCTGGAGCCCCTCAGGGGGGTTAGAGACCCAGTACTTC CASSWSPSGGLETQYF
TRBD2 TRBJ2-3 NA TRBV9 TGTGCCAGCAGCGTAGGAGGGACTATTAATACGCAGTATTTT CASSVGGTINTQYF
TRBD1 TRBJ1-4 NA TRBV4-2 TGTGCCAGCAGCAATGACAGGGGGCGGGAAAAACTGTTTTTT CASSNDRGREKLFF
NA TRBJ2-7 few TRBV7-7 TGTGCCAGCAGTCTAACCTACAGGGACGAGCAGTACTTC CASSLTYRDEQYF
TRBD2 TRBJ2-5 NA TRBV5-1 TGCGCCAGCAGCCCGGGGGGGGATAAAGAGACCCAGTACTTC CASSPGGDKETQYF
NA TRBJ1-1 NA TRBV19 TGTGCCAGTAGTATTCTATCCGGGGGGCCGGGGATGAACACTGAAGCTTTCTTT CASSILSGGPGMNTEAFF
NA TRBJ1-5 NA TRBV7-9 TGTGCCAGCAGCGATATAGCTTCATTGGAGCCCCAGCATTTT CASSDIASLEPQHF
NA TRBJ2-2 NA TRBV29-1 TGCAGCGTTGTGATCAGTTTGAACACCGGGGAGCTGTTTTTT CSVVISLNTGELFF
TRBD2 TRBJ2-3 NA TRBV9 TGTGCCAGCAGCGTAGCTACGGCCGGCAGCGGGGGGGCCGCAGATACGCAGTATTTT CASSVATAGSGGAADTQYF
TRBD2 TRBJ2-3 NA TRBV7-6 TGTGCCAGCAGACTTAACGGGGGGGCCGGGGCAGATACGCAGTATTTT CASRLNGGAGADTQYF
NA TRBJ1-2 few TRBV5-1 TGCGCCAGCAGCTTGTTGGAGGGTCTGGGTGGCTACACCTTC CASSLLEGLGGYTF
TRBD1 TRBJ2-3 NA TRBV10-3 TGTGCCATCAGTGAAAACAGGGGAAACACAGATACGCAGTATTTT CAISENRGNTDTQYF
NA TRBJ1-3 NA TRBV2 TGTGCCAGCAAGCGGACCGTCTCTGGAAACACCATATATTTT CASKRTVSGNTIYF
NA TRBJ2-1 NA TRBV9 TGTGCCAGCAGCGTAGGGGGGGGGCTGGGCAATGAGCAGTTCTTC CASSVGGGLGNEQFF
TRBD2 TRBJ2-1 NA TRBV27 TGTGCCAGCAGCCTCCTAGCGGGGGTGTACAATGAGCAGTTCTTC CASSLLAGVYNEQFF